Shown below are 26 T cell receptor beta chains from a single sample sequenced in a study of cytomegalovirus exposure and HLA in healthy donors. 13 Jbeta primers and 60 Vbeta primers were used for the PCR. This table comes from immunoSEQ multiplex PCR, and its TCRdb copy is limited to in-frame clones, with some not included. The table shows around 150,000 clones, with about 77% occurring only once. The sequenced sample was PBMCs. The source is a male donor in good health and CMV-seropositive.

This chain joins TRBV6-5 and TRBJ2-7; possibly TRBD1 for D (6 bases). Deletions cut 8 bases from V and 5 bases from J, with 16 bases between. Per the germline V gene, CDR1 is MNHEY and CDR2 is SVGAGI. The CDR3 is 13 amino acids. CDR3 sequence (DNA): TGTGCCAGCGCCTACAGGGTAATGGACGAGCAGTACTTC. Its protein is CASAYRVMDEQYF.

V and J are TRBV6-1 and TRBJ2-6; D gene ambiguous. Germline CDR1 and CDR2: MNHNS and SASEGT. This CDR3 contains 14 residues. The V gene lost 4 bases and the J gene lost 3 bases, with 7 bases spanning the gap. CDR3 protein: CASSGGDGANVLTF. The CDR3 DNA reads TGTGCCAGCAGTGGAGGAGATGGGGCCAACGTCCTGACTTTC.

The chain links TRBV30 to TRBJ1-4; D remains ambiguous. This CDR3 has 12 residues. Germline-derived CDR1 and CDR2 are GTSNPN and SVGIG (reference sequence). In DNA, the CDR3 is TGTGTCGCAGCGAGGATGGGTGAAAAACTGTTTTTT. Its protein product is CVAARMGEKLFF. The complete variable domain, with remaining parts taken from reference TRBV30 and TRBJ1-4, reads SQTIHQWPATLVQPVGSPLSLECTVEGTSNPNLYWYRQAAGRGLQLLFYSVGIGQISSEVPQNLSASRPQDRQFILSSKKLLLSDSGFYLCVAARMGEKLFFGSGTQLSVL.

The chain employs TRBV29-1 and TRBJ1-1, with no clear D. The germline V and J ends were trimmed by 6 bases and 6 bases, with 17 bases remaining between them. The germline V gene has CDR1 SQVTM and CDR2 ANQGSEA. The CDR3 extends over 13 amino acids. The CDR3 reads CSVNRGGSAEAFF. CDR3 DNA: TGCAGCGTCAACCGCGGCGGGAGTGCTGAAGCTTTCTTT. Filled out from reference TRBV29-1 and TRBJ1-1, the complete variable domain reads SAVISQKPSRDICQRGTSLTIQCQVDSQVTMMFWYRQQPGQSLTLIATANQGSEATYESGFVIDKFPISRPNLTFSTLTVSNMSPEDSSIYLCSVNRGGSAEAFFGQGTRLTVV.

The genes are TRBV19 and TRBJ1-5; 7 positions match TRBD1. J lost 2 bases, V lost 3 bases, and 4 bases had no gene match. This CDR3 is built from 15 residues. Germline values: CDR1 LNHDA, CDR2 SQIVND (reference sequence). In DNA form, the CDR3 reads TGTGCCAGTAGTATCTTCCAGGGGGGCAATCAGCCCCAGCATTTT. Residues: CASSIFQGGNQPQHF.

CDR3 DNA: TGCAGCGTTGGGGACTGGCAGGGAAATTGGAACACTGAAGCTTTCTTT. It translates to CSVGDWQGNWNTEAFF. This chain links TRBV29-1 with TRBJ1-1; the D gene is possibly TRBD1 (5 bases). CDR3 length: 16 residues. CDR1 and CDR2 from the germline V gene are SQVTM and ANQGSEA. V was clipped by 4 bases and J by 1 base, with 19 bases between them.

CDR3 residues: CASRGGRGTEAFF. For the CDR3, the DNA is TGTGCCAGCCGAGGGGGGAGGGGAACTGAAGCTTTCTTT. This rearrangement joins TRBV9 to TRBJ1-1; D might be TRBD1 (6 bases). With 7 bases removed from V and 5 bases from J, the gap between germline ends came to 15 bases. The CDR3 loop spans 13 amino acids. The germline gives CDR1 SGDLS, CDR2 YYNGEE.

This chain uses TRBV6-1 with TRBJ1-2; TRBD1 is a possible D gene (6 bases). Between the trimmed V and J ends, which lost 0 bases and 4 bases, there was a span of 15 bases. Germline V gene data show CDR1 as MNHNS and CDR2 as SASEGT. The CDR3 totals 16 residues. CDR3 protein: CASSEAWGPAGYGYTF. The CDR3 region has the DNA TGTGCCAGCAGTGAAGCCTGGGGGCCCGCCGGCTATGGCTACACCTTC.

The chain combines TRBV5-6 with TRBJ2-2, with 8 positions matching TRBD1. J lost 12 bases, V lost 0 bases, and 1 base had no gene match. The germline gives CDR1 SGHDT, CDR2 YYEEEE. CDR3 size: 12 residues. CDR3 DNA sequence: TGTGCCAGCAGCTTGGGACAGGGGAAGCTGTTTTTT. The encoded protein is CASSLGQGKLFF.

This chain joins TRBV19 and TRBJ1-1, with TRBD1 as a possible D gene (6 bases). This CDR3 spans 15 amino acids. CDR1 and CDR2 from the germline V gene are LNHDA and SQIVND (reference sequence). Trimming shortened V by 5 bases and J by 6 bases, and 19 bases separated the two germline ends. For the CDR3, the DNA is TGTGCCAGTAGTGGGGAAGGGGGACCGAGGCCTGAAGCTTTCTTT. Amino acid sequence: CASSGEGGPRPEAFF.

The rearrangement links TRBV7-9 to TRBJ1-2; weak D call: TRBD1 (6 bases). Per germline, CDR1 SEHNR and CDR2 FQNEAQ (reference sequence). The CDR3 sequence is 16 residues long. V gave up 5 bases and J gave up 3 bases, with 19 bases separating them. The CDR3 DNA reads TGTGCCAGCAGCACTAGGGGAGGGGGAGGGTACTATGGCTACACCTTC. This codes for CASSTRGGGGYYGYTF.

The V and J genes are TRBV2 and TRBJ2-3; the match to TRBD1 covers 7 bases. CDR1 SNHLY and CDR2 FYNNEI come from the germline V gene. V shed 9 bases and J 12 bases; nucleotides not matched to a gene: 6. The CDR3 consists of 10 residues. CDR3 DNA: TGTGCCAGTAAACAGGGGCCCCAGTATTTT. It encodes CASKQGPQYF.

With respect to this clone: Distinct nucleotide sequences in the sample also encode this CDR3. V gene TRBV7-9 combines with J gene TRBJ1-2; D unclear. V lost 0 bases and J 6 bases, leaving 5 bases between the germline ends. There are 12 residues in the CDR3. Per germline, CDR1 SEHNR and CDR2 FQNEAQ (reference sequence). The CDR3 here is CASSLAGNGYTF. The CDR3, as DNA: TGTGCCAGCAGCTTAGCCGGTAATGGCTACACCTTC. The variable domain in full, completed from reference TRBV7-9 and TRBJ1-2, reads DTGVSQNPRHKITKRGQNVTFRCDPISEHNRLYWYRQTLGQGPEFLTYFQNEAQLEKSRLLSDRFSAERPKGSFSTLEIQRTEQGDSAMYLCASSLAGNGYTFGSGTRLTVV.

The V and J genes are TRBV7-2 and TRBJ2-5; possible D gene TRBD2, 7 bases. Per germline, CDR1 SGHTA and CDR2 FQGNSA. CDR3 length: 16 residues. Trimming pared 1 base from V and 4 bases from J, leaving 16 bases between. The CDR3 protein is CASSLGSRGGRETQYF. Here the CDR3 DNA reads TGTGCCAGCAGCTTAGGATCGAGGGGGGGCAGAGAGACCCAGTACTTC.

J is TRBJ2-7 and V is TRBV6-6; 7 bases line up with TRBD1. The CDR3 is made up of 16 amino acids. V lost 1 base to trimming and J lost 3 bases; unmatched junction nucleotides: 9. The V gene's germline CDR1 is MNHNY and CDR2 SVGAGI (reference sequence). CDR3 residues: CASSYLAGTVSYEQYF. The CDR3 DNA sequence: TGTGCCAGCAGTTACTTAGCCGGGACAGTAAGCTACGAGCAGTACTTC.

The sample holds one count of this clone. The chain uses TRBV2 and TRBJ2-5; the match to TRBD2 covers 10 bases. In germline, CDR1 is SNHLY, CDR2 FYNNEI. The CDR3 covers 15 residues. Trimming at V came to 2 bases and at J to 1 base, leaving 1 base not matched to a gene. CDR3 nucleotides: TGTGCCAGCAGTGAACAGCGGGGGGGCCAAGAGACCCAGTACTTC. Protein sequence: CASSEQRGGQETQYF.

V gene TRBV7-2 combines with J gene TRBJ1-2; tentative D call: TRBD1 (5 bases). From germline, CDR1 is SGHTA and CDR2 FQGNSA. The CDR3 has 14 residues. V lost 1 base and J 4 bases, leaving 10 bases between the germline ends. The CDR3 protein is CASSLVDDSYGYTF. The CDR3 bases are TGTGCCAGCAGCTTAGTAGATGACAGCTATGGCTACACCTTC.

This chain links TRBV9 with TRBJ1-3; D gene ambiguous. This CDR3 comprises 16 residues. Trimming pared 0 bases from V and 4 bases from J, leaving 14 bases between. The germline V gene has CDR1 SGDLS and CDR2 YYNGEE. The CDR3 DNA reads TGTGCCAGCAGCGTAGACGTTCTGGGGAGGGGAAACACCATATATTTT. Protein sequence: CASSVDVLGRGNTIYF.

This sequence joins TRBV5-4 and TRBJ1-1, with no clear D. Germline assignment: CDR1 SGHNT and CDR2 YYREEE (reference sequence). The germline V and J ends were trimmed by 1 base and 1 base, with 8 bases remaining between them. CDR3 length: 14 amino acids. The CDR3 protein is CASSLLRENTEAFF. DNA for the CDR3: TGTGCCAGCAGCTTGTTGAGGGAGAACACTGAAGCTTTCTTT.

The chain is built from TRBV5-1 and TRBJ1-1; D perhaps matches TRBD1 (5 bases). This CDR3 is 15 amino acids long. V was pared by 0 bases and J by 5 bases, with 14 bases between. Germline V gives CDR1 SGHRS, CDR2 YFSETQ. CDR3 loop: CASSLAVGVRTEAFF. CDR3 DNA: TGCGCCAGCAGCTTGGCCGTAGGGGTGCGGACTGAAGCTTTCTTT.

CDR3 bases: TGTGCCAGCAGCTTAACAGCGGGGAGCGAAGAGACCCAGTACTTC. This gives the protein CASSLTAGSEETQYF. The chain links TRBV7-3 to TRBJ2-5; 7 bases map to TRBD2. The CDR3 sequence is 15 residues long. V was pared by 0 bases and J by 3 bases, with 4 bases of the junction left unmatched. Germline V gives CDR1 SGHTA, CDR2 FQGTGA.

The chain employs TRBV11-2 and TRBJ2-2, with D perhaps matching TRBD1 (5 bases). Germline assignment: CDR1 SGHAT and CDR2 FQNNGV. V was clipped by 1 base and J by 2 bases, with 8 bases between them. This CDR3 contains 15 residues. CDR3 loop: CASSLGTRNTGELFF. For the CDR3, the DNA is TGTGCCAGCAGCTTAGGGACACGAAACACCGGGGAGCTGTTTTTT.

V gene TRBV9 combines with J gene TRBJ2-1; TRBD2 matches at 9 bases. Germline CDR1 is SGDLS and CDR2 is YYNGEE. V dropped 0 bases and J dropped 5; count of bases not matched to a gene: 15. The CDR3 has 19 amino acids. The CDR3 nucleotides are TGTGCCAGCAGCGTAGTCCCTAGACTCAGAGCGGGGGGCCACAATGAGCAGTTCTTC. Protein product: CASSVVPRLRAGGHNEQFF.

The chain's CDR3 is CATSRDLGRGQPQHF. Here the CDR3 DNA reads TGTGCCACCAGCAGAGATCTCGGTAGGGGTCAGCCCCAGCATTTT. The gene calls are TRBV15 and TRBJ1-5, with D possibly TRBD1 on 5 matching bases. V lost 0 bases and J 6 bases, leaving 12 bases between the germline ends. This CDR3 contains 15 residues. Germline V gene data show CDR1 as LNHNV and CDR2 as YYDKDF (reference sequence).

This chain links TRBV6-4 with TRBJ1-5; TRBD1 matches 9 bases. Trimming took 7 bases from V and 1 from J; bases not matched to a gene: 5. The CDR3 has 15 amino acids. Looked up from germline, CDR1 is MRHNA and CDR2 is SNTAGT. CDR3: CASTLTGGSNQPQHF. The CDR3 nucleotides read TGTGCCAGCACTCTGACAGGGGGAAGCAATCAGCCCCAGCATTTT.

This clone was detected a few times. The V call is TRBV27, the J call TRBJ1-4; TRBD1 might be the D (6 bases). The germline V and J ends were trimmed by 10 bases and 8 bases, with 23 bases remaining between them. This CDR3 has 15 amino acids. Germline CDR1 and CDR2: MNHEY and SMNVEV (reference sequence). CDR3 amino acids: CATRKTGGRGEKLFF. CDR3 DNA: TGTGCCACCAGAAAGACAGGTGGAAGGGGAGAAAAACTGTTTTTT.